What follows is one T cell receptor (beta chain) and its context. Its antigen is unidentified. Profiling relied on immunoSEQ multiplex PCR, and the TCRdb table lists in-frame clones only, not all of them. The table lists hundreds of thousands of clones, about 96% of them singletons. The V gene lost 4 bases and the J gene lost 6 bases, with 16 bases spanning the gap. CDR3 size: 14 residues. The V gene's germline CDR1 is MGHRA and CDR2 YSYEKL. Naive CD8 populations comprised CD45RO-negative cells positively selected for CCR7, excluding terminally differentiated effector memory CD45RA+ cells. Healthy HIV-negative adults with no recent acute infections or vaccinations were recruited as donors. This sample stems from a study of shared clonotypes between healthy human individuals. Study-wide results and limits: Estimated clonotype richness was generally higher in naive than memory subsets.

Input material: naive CD8+ T cells sorted from blood. The genes are TRBV4-1 and TRBJ2-7; D is unclear. The TCR sequence derives from a man aged 30 to 39 in good health. The CDR3 nucleotides read TGCGCCAGCAGCCCCGGACCATTAGCATCCGAGCAGTACTTC. This sequence encodes CASSPGPLASEQYF.